This T cell receptor (beta chain) was captured by sequencing in a study of shared clonotypes between healthy human individuals. The CDR3 is made up of 20 amino acids. Repertoires were generated with immunoSEQ multiplex PCR, while TCRdb's copy carries only in-frame clones and drops some. The data hold over 400,000 clones, with approximately 82% observed a single time. The source is a woman between 40 and 55 years old in good health. Some clones in this sample may be carry-over from other donors' samples. Sequenced input: PBMCs. The J gene is TRBJ1-5, the V gene TRBV21-1; no check of the table's D call, TRBD1, against the DNA was made. TRBV21-1 is a documented pseudogene. CDR3 region: CASRERGQRNSLWSNQPQHF. Here the CDR3 DNA reads TGTGCCAGCAGGGAACGAGGACAGAGGAATTCTCTATGGAGCAATCAGCCCCAGCATTTT.